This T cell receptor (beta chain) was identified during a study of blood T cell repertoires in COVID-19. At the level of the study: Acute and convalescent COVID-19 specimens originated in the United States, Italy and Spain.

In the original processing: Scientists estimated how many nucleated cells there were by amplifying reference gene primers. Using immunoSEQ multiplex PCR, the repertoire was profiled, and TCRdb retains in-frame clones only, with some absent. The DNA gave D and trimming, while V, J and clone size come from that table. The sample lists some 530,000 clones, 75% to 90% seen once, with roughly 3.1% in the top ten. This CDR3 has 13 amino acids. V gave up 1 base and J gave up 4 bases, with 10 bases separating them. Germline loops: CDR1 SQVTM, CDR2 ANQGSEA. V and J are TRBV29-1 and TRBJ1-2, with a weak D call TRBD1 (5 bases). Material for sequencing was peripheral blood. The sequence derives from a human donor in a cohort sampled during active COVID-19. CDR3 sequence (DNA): TGCAGCGTTGAAGGGTCCAGGGTCTATGGCTACACCTTC. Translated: CSVEGSRVYGYTF.